The T cell receptor beta chain described here comes from a study of metastatic and nonmetastatic thyroid tumors. Study-level information: Repertoire data that came from the blood and tumor or nodule tissue of malignant and benign thyroid patients were compared.

In the source study's methods: The authors used CDR3 differences across clinicopathological groups to build a distant-metastasis classifier for papillary thyroid cancer. TCRdb recomputed clones from the PCR reads via MiXCR. Clone size and V and J calls follow TCRdb, not the original study. The table includes 13,000 or so clones, 25% to 30% detected once. The CDR3 totals 14 residues. CDR1 is LGHNA and CDR2 is YNFKEQ in the germline V gene. Trimming took 0 bases from V and 9 from J, leaving 12 bases between them. Thyroid surgery was performed in patients who had received no treatment beforehand. The J gene is TRBJ2-1, the V gene TRBV4-2; D is perhaps TRBD2 (6 bases). Sequenced: blood. The TCR was taken from a female donor with papillary thyroid cancer or a benign thyroid nodule (not recorded which). Some clones in this sample may be carry-over from other donors' samples. In DNA form, the CDR3 reads TGTGCCAGCAGCCAAGATCTGGCGGGGCTTGAGCAGTTCTTC. Translation: CASSQDLAGLEQFF.